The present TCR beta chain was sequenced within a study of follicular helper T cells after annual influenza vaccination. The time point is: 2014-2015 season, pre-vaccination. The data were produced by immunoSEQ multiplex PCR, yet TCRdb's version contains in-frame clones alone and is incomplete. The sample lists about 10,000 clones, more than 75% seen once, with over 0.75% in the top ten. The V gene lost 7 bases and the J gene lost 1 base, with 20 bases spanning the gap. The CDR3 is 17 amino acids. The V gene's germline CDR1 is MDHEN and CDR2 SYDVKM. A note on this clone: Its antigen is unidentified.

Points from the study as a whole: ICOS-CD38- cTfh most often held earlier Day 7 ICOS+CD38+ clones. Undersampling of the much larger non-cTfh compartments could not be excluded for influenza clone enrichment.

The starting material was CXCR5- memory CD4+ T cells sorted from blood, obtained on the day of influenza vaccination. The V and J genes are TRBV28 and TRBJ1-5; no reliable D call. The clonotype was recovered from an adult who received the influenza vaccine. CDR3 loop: CASTPPGSPGSNQPQHF. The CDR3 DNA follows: TGTGCCAGCACCCCCCCGGGTAGCCCGGGGAGCAATCAGCCCCAGCATTTT.